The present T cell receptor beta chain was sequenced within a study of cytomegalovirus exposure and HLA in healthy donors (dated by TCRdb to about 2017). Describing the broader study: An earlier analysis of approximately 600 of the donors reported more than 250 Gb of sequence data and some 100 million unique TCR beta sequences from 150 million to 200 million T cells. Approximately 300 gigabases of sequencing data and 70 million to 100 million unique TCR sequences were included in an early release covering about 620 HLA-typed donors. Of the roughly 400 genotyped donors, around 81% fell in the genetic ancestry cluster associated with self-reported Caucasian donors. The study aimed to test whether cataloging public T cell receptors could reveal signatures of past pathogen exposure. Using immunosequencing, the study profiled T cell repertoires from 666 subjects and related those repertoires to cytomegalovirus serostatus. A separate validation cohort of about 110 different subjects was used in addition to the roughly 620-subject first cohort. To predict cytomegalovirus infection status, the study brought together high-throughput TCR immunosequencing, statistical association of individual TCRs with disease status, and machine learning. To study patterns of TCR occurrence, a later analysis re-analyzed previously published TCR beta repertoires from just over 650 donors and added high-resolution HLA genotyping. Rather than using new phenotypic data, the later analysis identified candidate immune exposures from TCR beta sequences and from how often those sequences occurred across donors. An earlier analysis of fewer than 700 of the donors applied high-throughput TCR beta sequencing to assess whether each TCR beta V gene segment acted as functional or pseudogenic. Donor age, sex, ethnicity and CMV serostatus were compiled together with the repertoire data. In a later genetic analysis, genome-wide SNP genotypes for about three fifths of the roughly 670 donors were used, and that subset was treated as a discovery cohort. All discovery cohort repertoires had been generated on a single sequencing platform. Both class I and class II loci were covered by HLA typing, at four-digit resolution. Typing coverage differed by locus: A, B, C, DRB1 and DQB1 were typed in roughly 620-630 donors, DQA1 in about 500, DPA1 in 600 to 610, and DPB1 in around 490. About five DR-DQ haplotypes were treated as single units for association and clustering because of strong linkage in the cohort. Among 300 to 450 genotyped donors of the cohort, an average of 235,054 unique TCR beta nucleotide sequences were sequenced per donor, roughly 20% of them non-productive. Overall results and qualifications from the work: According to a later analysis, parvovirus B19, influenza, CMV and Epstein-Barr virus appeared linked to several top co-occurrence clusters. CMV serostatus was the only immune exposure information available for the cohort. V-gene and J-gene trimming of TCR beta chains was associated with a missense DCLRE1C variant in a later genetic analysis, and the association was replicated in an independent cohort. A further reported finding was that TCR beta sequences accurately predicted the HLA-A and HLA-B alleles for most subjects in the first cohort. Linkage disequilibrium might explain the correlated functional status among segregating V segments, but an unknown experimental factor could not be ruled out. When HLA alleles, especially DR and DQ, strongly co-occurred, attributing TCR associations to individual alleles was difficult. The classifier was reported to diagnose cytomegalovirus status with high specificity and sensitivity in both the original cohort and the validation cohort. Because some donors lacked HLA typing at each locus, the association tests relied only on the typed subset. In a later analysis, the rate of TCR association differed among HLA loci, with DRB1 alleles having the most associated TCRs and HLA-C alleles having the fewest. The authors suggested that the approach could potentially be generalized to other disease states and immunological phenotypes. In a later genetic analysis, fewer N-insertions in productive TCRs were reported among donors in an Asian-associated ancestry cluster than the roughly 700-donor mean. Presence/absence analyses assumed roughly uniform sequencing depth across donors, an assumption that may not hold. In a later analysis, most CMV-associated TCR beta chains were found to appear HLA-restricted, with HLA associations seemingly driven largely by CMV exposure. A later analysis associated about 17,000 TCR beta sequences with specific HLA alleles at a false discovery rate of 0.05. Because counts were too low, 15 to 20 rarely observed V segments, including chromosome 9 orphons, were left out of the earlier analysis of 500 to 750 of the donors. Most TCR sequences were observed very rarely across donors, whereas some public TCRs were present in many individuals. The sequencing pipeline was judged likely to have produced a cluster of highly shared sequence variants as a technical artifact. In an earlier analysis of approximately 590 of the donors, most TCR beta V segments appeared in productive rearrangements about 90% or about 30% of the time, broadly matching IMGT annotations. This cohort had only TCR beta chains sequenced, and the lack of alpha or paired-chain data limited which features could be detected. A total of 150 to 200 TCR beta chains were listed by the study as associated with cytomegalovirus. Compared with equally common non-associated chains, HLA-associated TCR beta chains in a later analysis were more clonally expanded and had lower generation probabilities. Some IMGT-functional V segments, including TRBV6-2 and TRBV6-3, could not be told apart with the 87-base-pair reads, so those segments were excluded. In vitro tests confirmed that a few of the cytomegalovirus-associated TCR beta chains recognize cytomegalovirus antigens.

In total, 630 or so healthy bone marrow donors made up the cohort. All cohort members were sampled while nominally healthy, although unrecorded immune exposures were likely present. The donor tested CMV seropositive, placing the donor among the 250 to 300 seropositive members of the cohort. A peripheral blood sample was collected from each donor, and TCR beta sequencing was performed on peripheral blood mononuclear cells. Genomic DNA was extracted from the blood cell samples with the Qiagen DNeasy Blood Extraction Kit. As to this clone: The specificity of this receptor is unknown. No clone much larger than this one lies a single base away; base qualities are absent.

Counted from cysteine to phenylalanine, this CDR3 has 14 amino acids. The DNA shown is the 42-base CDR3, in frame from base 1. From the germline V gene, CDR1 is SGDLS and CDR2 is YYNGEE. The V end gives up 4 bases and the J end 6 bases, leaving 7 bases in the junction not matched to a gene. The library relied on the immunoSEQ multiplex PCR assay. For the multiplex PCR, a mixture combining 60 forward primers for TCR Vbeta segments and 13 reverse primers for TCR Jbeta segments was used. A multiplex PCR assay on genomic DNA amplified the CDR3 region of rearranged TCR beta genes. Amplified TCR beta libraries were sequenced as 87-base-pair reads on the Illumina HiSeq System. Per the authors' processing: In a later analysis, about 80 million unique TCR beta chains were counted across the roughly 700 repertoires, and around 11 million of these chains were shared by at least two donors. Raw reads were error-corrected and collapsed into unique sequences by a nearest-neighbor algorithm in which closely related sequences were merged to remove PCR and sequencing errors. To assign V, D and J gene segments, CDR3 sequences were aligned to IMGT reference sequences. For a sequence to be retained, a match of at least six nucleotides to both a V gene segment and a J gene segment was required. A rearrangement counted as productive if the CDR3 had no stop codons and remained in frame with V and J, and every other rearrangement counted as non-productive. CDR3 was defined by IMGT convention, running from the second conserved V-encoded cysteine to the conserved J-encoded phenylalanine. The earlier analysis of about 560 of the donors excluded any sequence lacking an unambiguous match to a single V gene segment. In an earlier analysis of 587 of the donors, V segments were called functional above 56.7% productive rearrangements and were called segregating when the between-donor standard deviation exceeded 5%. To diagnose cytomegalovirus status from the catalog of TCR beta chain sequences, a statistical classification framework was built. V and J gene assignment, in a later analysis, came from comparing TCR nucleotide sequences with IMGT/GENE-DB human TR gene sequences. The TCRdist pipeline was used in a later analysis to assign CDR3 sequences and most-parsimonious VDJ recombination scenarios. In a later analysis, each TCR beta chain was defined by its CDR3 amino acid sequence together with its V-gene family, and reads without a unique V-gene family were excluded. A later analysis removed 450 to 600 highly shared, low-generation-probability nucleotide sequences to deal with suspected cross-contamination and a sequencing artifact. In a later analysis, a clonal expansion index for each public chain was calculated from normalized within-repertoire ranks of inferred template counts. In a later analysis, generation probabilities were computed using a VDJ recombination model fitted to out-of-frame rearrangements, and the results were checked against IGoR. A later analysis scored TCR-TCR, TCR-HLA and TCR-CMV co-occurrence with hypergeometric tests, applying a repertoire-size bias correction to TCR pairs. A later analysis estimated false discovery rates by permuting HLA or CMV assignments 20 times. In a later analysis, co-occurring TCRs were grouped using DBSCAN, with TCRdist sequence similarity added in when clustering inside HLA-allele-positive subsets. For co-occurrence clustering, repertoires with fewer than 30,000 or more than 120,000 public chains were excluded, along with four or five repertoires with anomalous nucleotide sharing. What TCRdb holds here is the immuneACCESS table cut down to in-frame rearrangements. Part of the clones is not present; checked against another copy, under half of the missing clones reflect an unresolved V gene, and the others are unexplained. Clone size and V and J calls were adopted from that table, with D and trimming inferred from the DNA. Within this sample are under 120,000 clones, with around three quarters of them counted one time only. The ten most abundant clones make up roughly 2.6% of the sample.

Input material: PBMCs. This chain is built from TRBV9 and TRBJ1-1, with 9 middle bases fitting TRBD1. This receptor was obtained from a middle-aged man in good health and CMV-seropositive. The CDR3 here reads CASSSRQGEPEAFF. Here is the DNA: TGTGCCAGCAGCTCCCGACAGGGGGAGCCTGAAGCTTTCTTT.